The rows below give T cell receptor beta chains drawn from one sample of a study of T cells in Graves' hyperthyroidism and ophthalmopathy. TCRdb called the multiplex PCR reads again in MiXCR, with one record for every CDR3 protein. The data show a few hundred thousand distinct CDR3 sequences, approximately 18% seen once. The material sequenced was blood. These receptors were collected from a man aged 50 or older with Graves' ophthalmopathy. Both conserved end residues are part of each CDR3. The D gene is left open where the match is weak. Clone size is stated in some rows and not others, as once, few, many or a class when expanded.

clone size,D gene,J gene,V gene,CDR3 protein,CDR3 DNA
many,TRBD2,TRBJ2-1,TRBV7-9,CASSATSGSSVRQFF,TGTGCCAGCAGCGCGACTAGCGGGAGTAGTGTAAGGCAGTTCTTC
.,.,TRBJ1-2,TRBV3-1,CASRQGNGYTF,TGTGCCAGCAGGCAGGGTAACGGCTACACCTTC
many,TRBD2,TRBJ2-1,TRBV7-8,CASSFTSGSSNEQFF,TGTGCCAGCAGCTTTACTAGCGGGAGTTCCAATGAGCAGTTCTTC
.,.,TRBJ1-3,TRBV6-1,CATATEGSGNTIYF,TGTGCCACCGCGACGGAAGGCTCTGGAAACACCATATATTTT
many,.,TRBJ1-1,TRBV28,CASSFQVASAEAFF,TGTGCCAGCAGTTTTCAAGTAGCCAGCGCTGAAGCTTTCTTT
few,TRBD2,TRBJ2-1,TRBV2,CASSVRKRGSYNEQFF,TGTGCCAGCAGTGTCCGAAAGCGGGGCTCCTACAATGAGCAGTTCTTC
many,.,TRBJ2-7,TRBV5-1,CASSLGFNGIYEQYF,TGCGCCAGCAGTCTGGGTTTCAACGGGATCTACGAGCAGTACTTC
.,.,TRBJ1-1,TRBV6-1,CASSVGGILEAFF,TGTGCCAGCAGTGTTGGAGGAATACTTGAAGCTTTCTTT
many,.,TRBJ1-1,TRBV18,CASSPVEAGTEAFF,TGTGCCAGCTCACCTGTGGAGGCCGGGACTGAAGCTTTCTTT
few,.,TRBJ1-2,TRBV20-1,CSAVDGNYGYTF,TGCAGTGCCGTGGACGGTAACTATGGCTACACCTTC
.,TRBD2,TRBJ2-7,TRBV3-1,CASSDGLAGYEQYF,TGTGCCAGCAGCGACGGACTAGCGGGATATGAGCAGTACTTC
.,TRBD1,TRBJ1-6,TRBV7-2,CASSKQGINSPLHF,TGTGCCAGCAGCAAACAGGGGATTAATTCACCCCTCCACTTT
many,.,TRBJ2-7,TRBV11-2,CASSQSFPDSSYEQYF,TGTGCCAGCAGCCAATCCTTTCCCGACAGCTCCTACGAGCAGTACTTC
many,.,TRBJ1-1,TRBV12-3/TRBV12-4,CASSLMTRNTEAFF,TGTGCCAGCAGTTTAATGACACGGAACACTGAAGCTTTCTTT
.,.,TRBJ1-5,TRBV15,CATRAGRYSNQPQHF,TGTGCCACCCGGGCGGGGAGGTATAGCAATCAGCCCCAGCATTTT
.,TRBD2,TRBJ2-7,TRBV6-1,CASSEFTSGSSYEQYF,TGTGCCAGCAGTGAATTTACAAGCGGGAGCTCCTACGAGCAGTACTTC
many,.,TRBJ2-3,TRBV5-1,CASSFGLEGLVGRTDTQYF,TGCGCCAGCAGCTTTGGGCTGGAGGGATTGGTCGGGAGAACAGATACGCAGTATTTT
many,TRBD1,TRBJ2-4,TRBV11-2,CASSPRTGSDPNIQYF,TGTGCCAGCAGCCCTCGGACAGGGTCGGATCCAAACATTCAGTACTTC
.,TRBD2,TRBJ2-1,TRBV6-1,CASSEAGTSGSREQFF,TGTGCCAGCAGCGAAGCCGGGACTAGCGGGAGCAGGGAGCAGTTCTTC
.,.,TRBJ2-7,TRBV6-1,CASSYGALSYEQYF,TGTGCCAGCTCATACGGGGCACTTTCTTACGAGCAGTACTTC
few,.,TRBJ1-5,TRBV4-1,CASSQAWGSYSNQPQHF,TGCGCCAGCAGCCAAGCTTGGGGAAGCTATAGTAATCAGCCCCAGCATTTT
.,.,TRBJ1-1,TRBV20-1,CSARPYTQNTEAFF,TGCAGTGCTAGACCTTACACACAGAACACTGAAGCTTTCTTT
many,TRBD1,TRBJ2-5,TRBV10-3,CAIRGDRAGETQYF,TGTGCCATCAGGGGGGACAGGGCGGGAGAGACCCAGTACTTC
many,.,TRBJ2-2,TRBV6-1,CASSQESTGELFF,TGTGCCAGCAGCCAAGAGAGCACCGGGGAGCTGTTTTTT
few,TRBD2,TRBJ2-1,TRBV7-2,CASSSRQAGGGEQFF,TGTGCCAGCAGCTCCCGGCAGGCGGGAGGGGGTGAGCAGTTCTTC
.,.,TRBJ2-5,TRBV19,CASSSTGQPGGKETQYF,TGTGCCAGTAGTTCTACCGGACAGCCCGGGGGAAAAGAGACCCAGTACTTC
.,.,TRBJ2-5,TRBV20-1,CSATSGRETQYF,TGCAGTGCTACCTCCGGGAGAGAGACCCAGTACTTC
many,.,TRBJ2-7,TRBV7-9,CASSGWDNYEQYF,TGTGCCAGCAGCGGATGGGACAACTACGAGCAGTACTTC
few,.,TRBJ1-1,TRBV29-1,CSVERQANTEAFF,TGCAGCGTTGAAAGGCAGGCGAACACTGAAGCTTTCTTT
.,.,TRBJ2-7,TRBV6-2/TRBV6-3,CASSPPGSTYEQYF,TGTGCCAGCAGTCCCCCTGGATCGACCTACGAGCAGTACTTC
few,.,TRBJ1-2,TRBV29-1,CSAGGDYGYTF,TGCAGCGCCGGGGGGGACTATGGCTACACCTTC
many,TRBD1,TRBJ1-2,TRBV4-2,CASSQEIGQANYGYTF,TGTGCCAGCAGCCAAGAGATCGGACAGGCTAACTATGGCTACACCTTC